One T cell receptor (beta chain) is described in this entry. Its antigen is unidentified. The TCR beta cDNA libraries contained unique molecular identifiers. Starting from about 0.98 to 11 million T cells, the study yielded roughly 0.5 million cDNA molecules. TCRdb used MiXCR to reprocess the PCR reads, holding one entry per CDR3 protein. The top ten clones hold 4.9% of a sample with about 770,000 distinct CDR3 sequences, 46% of them seen once. This specimen belongs to a study of post-analysis software for immune sequencing data. V was clipped by 5 bases and J by 10 bases; unmatched bases: 8. Germline assignment: CDR1 SEHNR and CDR2 FQNEAQ (reference sequence). The CDR3 loop spans 13 amino acids. Study observations and caveats: Multiple sclerosis was associated with a significant reduction in normalized Chao1 diversity relative to controls. Patients showed TRBV5-6, TRBV5-1 and TRBV20-1 among roughly five TRBV segments more frequent than in controls.

This chain joins TRBV7-9 and TRBJ1-2; TRBD1 aligns across 9 bases. The sequence came from a girl aged 10 to 17 with multiple sclerosis. What was sequenced was blood. The CDR3 sequence is CASSPGQGLDYTF. The CDR3 DNA follows: TGTGCCAGCAGCCCGGGACAGGGTCTTGACTACACCTTC.